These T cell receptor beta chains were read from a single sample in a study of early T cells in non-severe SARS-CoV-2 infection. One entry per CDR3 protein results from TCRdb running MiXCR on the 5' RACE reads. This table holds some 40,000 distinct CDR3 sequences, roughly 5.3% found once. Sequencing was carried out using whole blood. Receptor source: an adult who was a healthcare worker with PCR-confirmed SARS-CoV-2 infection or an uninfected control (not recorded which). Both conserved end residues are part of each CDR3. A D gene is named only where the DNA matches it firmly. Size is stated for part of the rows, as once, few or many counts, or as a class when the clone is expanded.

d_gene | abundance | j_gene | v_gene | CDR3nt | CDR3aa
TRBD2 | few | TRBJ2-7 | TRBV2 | TGTGCCAGCAGTCCGGGGACTAAGAGTCTGGAGGAGCAGTACTTC | CASSPGTKSLEEQYF
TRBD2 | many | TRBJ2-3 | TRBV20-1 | TGCAGTGCTAGAGATCCTACTAGCGGGGCTAGCACAGATACGCAGTATTTT | CSARDPTSGASTDTQYF
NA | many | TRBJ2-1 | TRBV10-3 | TGTGCCATCAGTGAACACCTGGTGAATGAGCAGTTCTTC | CAISEHLVNEQFF
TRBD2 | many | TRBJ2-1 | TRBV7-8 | TGTGCCAGCAGCTTAGTGGCTCTAGCGGGGGGGCGTTACAATGAGCAGTTCTTC | CASSLVALAGGRYNEQFF
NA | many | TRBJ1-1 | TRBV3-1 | TGTGCCAGCAGCCAAGGTCCCACTCTGTACGCAGCTTTCTTT | CASSQGPTLYAAFF
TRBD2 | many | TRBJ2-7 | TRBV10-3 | TGTGCCACCTTAACCGGGACTAGCGGGTCCTACGAGCAGTACTTC | CATLTGTSGSYEQYF
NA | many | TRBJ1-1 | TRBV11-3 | TGTGCCAGCAGCCCTGATGGGGGCACTGAAGCTTTCTTT | CASSPDGGTEAFF
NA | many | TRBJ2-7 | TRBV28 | TGTGCCAGCAGTAAGAACAGGGTCTCCTACGAGCAGTACTTC | CASSKNRVSYEQYF
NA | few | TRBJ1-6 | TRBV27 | TGTGCCAGCACCGTAGCAGGTCGGAATTCACCCCTCCACTTT | CASTVAGRNSPLHF
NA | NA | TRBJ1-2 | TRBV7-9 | TGTGCCAGCAGCTTATTCCAGCCGGGAGATGGCTACACCTTC | CASSLFQPGDGYTF
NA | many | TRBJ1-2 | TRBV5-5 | TGTGCCAGCAGCTTGGTCACGAGGAGCTATGGCTACACCTTC | CASSLVTRSYGYTF
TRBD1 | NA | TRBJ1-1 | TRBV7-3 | TGTGCCAGCAGCTTACAGGGGGCTGTTACTGAAGCTTTCTTT | CASSLQGAVTEAFF
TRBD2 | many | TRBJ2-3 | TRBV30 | TGTGCCTGGGGGACCGCGGGGGCAGATACGCAGTATTTT | CAWGTAGADTQYF
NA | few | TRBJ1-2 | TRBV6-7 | TGTGCCAGCAGTTCTCACACCTTAAACTATGGCTACACCTTC | CASSSHTLNYGYTF
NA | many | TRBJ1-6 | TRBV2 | TGTGCCAGCAGGACAGACTATAATTCACCCCTCCACTTT | CASRTDYNSPLHF
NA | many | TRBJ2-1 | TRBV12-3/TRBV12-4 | TGTGCCAGCAGTTTTGGCAGAAATGAGCAGTTCTTC | CASSFGRNEQFF
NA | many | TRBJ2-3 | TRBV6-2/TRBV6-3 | TGTGCCAGCAGTCCCGCCGGACAGAGCACAGATACGCAGTATTTT | CASSPAGQSTDTQYF
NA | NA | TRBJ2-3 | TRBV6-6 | TGTGCCAGCAGGACACCCTCCGCAGATACGCAGTATTTT | CASRTPSADTQYF
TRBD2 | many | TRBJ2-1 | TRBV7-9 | TGTGCCAGCAGCCTTTATGCGGGACTAGCGGGCGATGAGCAGTTCTTC | CASSLYAGLAGDEQFF
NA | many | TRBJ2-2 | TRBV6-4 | TGTGCCAGCAGTGACTCCCCCGGCACCGGGGAGCTGTTTTTT | CASSDSPGTGELFF
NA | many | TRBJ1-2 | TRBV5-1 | TGCGCCAGCAGCTCCACGACAGAAGGGGCCACCTTC | CASSSTTEGATF
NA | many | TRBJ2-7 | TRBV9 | TGTGCCAGCAGCGCCCGGGGGAGCGGCACCTACGAGCAGTACTTC | CASSARGSGTYEQYF
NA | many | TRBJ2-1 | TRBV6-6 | TGTGCCAGCAGTTACACCACAGTTCCTGGTGAGCAGTTCTTC | CASSYTTVPGEQFF
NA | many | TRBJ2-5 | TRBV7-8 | TGTGCCAGCAGCTTAGAAGCCAGGGTAGCGGAGACCCAGTACTTC | CASSLEARVAETQYF
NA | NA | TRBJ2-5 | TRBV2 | TGTGCCAGCCGCGTAGAGGAGACCCAGTACTTC | CASRVEETQYF
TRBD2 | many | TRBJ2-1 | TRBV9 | TGTGCCAGCAGCGTAGACGGCGGGAGCTACAATGAGCAGTTCTTC | CASSVDGGSYNEQFF
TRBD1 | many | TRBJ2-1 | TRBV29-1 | TGCAGCGTTGTTCTGGGACAGGGGAGTGGGAATGAGCAGTTCTTC | CSVVLGQGSGNEQFF
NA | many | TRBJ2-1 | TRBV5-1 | TGCGCCAGCAGCTTCCAGGGATACAATGAGCAGTTCTTC | CASSFQGYNEQFF
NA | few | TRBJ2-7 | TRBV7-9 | TGTGCCAGCAGAAAAGGGGGGGAAGCCTACGAGCAGTACTTC | CASRKGGEAYEQYF
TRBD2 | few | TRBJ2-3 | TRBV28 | TGTGCCAGCAGCCCAGGACTAGCGGGAGTGACAGATACGCAGTATTTT | CASSPGLAGVTDTQYF
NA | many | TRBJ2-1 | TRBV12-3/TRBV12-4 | TGTGCCAGCAGTCCCCCTTTGTGGGAGCTCAACAATGAGCAGTTCTTC | CASSPPLWELNNEQFF
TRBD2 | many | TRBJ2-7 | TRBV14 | TGTGCCAGCAGCCAAGAGTCTGCTAGCGGGAGATACGAGCAGTACTTC | CASSQESASGRYEQYF
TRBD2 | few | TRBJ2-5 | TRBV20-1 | TGCAGTGCTAGAGGTCAGGGAAGCGGGGTGGTGGAGACCCAGTACTTC | CSARGQGSGVVETQYF
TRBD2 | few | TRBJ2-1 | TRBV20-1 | TGCAGTGCAGGTGGCCTGTTGAGCGGGGGACCCTTCTTC | CSAGGLLSGGPFF
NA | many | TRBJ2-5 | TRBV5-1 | TGCGCCAGCAGCCAGGGGGGCCAAGAGACCCAGTACTTC | CASSQGGQETQYF
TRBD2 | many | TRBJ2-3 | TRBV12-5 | TGTGCTAGTGGTTTGGTCGTCACCGGGACTAGAGCGAATACGCAGTATTTT | CASGLVVTGTRANTQYF
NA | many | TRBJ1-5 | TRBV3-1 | TGTGCCAGCAGCCAAACGGGAAGGAGCAATCAGCCCCAGCATTTT | CASSQTGRSNQPQHF
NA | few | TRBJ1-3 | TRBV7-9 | TGTGCCAGCAGCCGGGACATCTCTGGAAACACCATATATTTT | CASSRDISGNTIYF
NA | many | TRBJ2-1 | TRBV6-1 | TGTGCCAGCAGCCTTAGAGGGTCCCTGGGCCTAAATGAGCAGTTCTTC | CASSLRGSLGLNEQFF
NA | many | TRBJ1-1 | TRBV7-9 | TGTGCCAGCAGCTGGGTTGGACTCAGGAACACTGAAGCTTTCTTT | CASSWVGLRNTEAFF
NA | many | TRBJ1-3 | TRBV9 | TGTGCCAGCAGCGCCGGACAGCAATCTGGAAACACCATATATTTT | CASSAGQQSGNTIYF
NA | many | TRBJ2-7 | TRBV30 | TGTGCCTGGAGGGGGGGCAGACCCTACTACGAGCAGTACTTC | CAWRGGRPYYEQYF
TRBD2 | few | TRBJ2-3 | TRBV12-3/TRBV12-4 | TGTGCCAGCAGTCGAACTAGCGGGGGATCTAGCACAGATACGCAGTATTTT | CASSRTSGGSSTDTQYF
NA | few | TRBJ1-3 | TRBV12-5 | TGTGCTAGTGGTTTGGGAACAACTCTCTCTGGAAACACCATATATTTT | CASGLGTTLSGNTIYF
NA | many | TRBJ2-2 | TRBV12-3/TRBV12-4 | TGTGCCAGCAGTTTAAGTCCCCCGGACACCGGGGAGCTGTTTTTT | CASSLSPPDTGELFF
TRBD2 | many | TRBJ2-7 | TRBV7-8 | TGTGCCAGCAGCTTAGTTCCTAGCGGGAGGCTCGGAGGCGAGCAGTACTTC | CASSLVPSGRLGGEQYF
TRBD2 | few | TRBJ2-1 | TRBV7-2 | TGTGCCAGCAGCTTGGGACTGACGGGGGGCAATGAGCAGTTCTTC | CASSLGLTGGNEQFF
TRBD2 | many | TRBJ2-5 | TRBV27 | TGTGCCAGCAAACTAGCGGGAGGCCCCGTCCAAGAGACCCAGTACTTC | CASKLAGGPVQETQYF
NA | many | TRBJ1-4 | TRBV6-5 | TGTGCCAGCAAAACTACCGCACGGGGGTCTAATGAAAAACTGTTTTTT | CASKTTARGSNEKLFF
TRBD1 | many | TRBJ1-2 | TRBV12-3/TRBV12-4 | TGTGCCAGCAGTACGGGACAGGGTGTCGAGGGGAACTATGGCTACACCTTC | CASSTGQGVEGNYGYTF
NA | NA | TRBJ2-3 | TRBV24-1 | TGTGCCACCGAGGGGACTCCTAGCACAGATACGCAGTATTTT | CATEGTPSTDTQYF
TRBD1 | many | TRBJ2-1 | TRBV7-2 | TGTGCCAGCAGCTTAGCCGGGACAGTCGACAATGAGCAGTTCTTC | CASSLAGTVDNEQFF
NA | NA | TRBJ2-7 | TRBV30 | TGTGCCTGGAATCCGGGACGACGGGCTAGGCAGTACTTC | CAWNPGRRARQYF
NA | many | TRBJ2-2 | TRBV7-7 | TGTGCTAGCAGCTCCAGGAACACCGGGGAGCTGTTTTTT | CASSSRNTGELFF
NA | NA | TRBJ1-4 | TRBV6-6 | TGTGCCAGCAGCAAGACAGTCGCAACTAATGAAAAACTGTTTTTT | CASSKTVATNEKLFF
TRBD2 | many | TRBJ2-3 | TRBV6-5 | TGTGCCAGCAGTTACGGACTAGCGGCCCCAGATACGCAGTATTTT | CASSYGLAAPDTQYF
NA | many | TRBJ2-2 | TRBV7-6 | TGTGCCAGCGCGCGTAGAGTTACCGGGGAGCTGTTTTTT | CASARRVTGELFF